Listed here are 4 T cell receptor beta chains from one sample, sequenced in a study of identical twins. MiXCR, applied by TCRdb to the 5' RACE reads, yields one record per CDR3 protein. The sample gives over 200,000 distinct CDR3 sequences, 9.4% of which show up once; 5.1% is in the top ten. The material sequenced was memory (CD45RO+) T cells sorted from blood. The receptors were sampled from a woman in her late teens or twenties in good health.

The chain combines TRBV5-1 with TRBJ2-5; D possibly matches TRBD1 or TRBD2 (5 bases each). Germline-derived CDR1 and CDR2 are SGHRS and YFSETQ. V was cut by 0 bases and J by 2 bases, with 11 bases left in between. This CDR3 has 15 residues. The CDR3 bases are TGCGCCAGCAGCTTGGCCGAGAGGGGACAAGAGACCCAGTACTTC. It specifies CASSLAERGQETQYF. Looking up the rest from reference TRBV5-1 and TRBJ2-5 gives the full variable domain: KAGVTQTPRYLIKTRGQQVTLSCSPISGHRSVSWYQQTPGQGLQFLFEYFSETQRNKGNFPGRFSGRQFSNSRSEMNVSTLELGDSALYLCASSLAERGQETQYFGPGTRLLVL.

At least ten counts were recorded for this clonotype. V gene TRBV11-2 combines with J gene TRBJ2-2, with D unresolved. CDR3 length equals 12 residues. CDR1 is SGHAT and CDR2 is FQNNGV in the germline V gene. The V end lost 6 bases, the J end lost 2 bases, and 4 bases lay between the germline ends. The CDR3 loop reads CASSYNTGELFF. CDR3 DNA: TGTGCCAGCAGTTATAACACCGGGGAGCTGTTTTTT.

V and J are TRBV10-1 and TRBJ1-4, with TRBD1 matching over 9 bases. The germline V gene encodes CDR1 WNHNN and CDR2 SYGVQD (reference sequence). CDR3 size: 15 residues. The ends lost 5 bases at V and 5 bases at J; junction bases unmatched: 6. As DNA, the CDR3 is TGCGCCAGCAGTTTCGGTGGGACAGGGAATGAAAAACTGTTTTTT. Amino acid sequence: CASSFGGTGNEKLFF.

This clonotype was picked up many times. J is TRBJ1-2 and V is TRBV5-1, with D perhaps TRBD1 (5 bases). Between the trimmed V and J ends, which lost 0 bases and 4 bases, there was a span of 16 bases. Per the germline V gene, CDR1 is SGHRS and CDR2 is YFSETQ. The CDR3 is 16 amino acids. DNA of the CDR3: TGCGCCAGCAGCTTGGGACAGTCTGGGGGGACCTATGGCTACACCTTC. Translating it yields CASSLGQSGGTYGYTF.